This T cell receptor beta chain was observed in a study of shared T cell receptors in the human thymus. Profiled with immunoSEQ multiplex PCR; TCRdb holds only in-frame clones, not every one. The sample has more than 300,000 clones, about 95% seen once; the top ten hold about 0.02%. The germline V gene has CDR1 DFQATT and CDR2 SNEGSKA (reference sequence). Trimming shortened V by 3 bases and J by 10 bases, and 10 bases separated the two germline ends. This CDR3 spans 11 amino acids. The receptor comes from a human donor. Sequenced sample: thymocytes. The rearrangement links TRBV20-1 to TRBJ2-1; possible D gene TRBD1, 5 bases. CDR3: CSASTGCEQFF. The DNA for the CDR3 is TGCAGTGCTAGTACAGGTTGCGAGCAGTTCTTC.